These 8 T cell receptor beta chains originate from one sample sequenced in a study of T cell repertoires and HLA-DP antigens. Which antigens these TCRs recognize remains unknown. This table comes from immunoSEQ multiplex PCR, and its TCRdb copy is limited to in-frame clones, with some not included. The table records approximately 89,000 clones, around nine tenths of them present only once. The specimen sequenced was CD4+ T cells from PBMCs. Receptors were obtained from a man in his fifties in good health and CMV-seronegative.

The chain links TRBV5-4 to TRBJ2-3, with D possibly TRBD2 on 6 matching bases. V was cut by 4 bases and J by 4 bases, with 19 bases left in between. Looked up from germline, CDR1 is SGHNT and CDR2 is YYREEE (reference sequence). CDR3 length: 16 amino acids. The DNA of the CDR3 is TGTGCCAGCAGCCCAGATGCGGGGACTCCGGCAGATACGCAGTATTTT. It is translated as CASSPDAGTPADTQYF.

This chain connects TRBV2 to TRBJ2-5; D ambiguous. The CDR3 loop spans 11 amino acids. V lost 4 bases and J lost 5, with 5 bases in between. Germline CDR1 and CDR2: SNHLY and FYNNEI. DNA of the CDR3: TGTGCCAGCAGTGTGTTGGAGACCCAGTACTTC. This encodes CASSVLETQYF.

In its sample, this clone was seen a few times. CDR3 coding DNA: TGTGCCAGCAGTGAACGGAATAATTCACCCCTCCACTTT. Encoded protein: CASSERNNSPLHF. The gene calls are TRBV6-1 and TRBJ1-6; D is unclear. V lost 2 bases, J lost 5 bases, and 4 bases lay in between. This CDR3 contains 13 residues. Germline assignment: CDR1 MNHNS and CDR2 SASEGT.

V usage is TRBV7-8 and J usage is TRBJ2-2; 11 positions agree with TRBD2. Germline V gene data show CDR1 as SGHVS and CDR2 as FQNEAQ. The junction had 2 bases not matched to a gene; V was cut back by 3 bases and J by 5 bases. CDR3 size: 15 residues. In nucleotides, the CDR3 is TGTGCCAGCAGCTTTCGGACTAGCGGGACCGGGGAGCTGTTTTTT. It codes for CASSFRTSGTGELFF.

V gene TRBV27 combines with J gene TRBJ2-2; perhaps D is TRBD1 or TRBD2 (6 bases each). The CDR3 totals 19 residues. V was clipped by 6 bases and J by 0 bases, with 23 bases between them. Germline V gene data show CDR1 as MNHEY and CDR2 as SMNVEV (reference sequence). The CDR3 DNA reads TGTGCCAGCAGACCCGACAGATTAGGGGGGATTACGAACACCGGGGAGCTGTTTTTT. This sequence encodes CASRPDRLGGITNTGELFF.

DNA of the CDR3: TGTGCCAGCAGCTTGGGACAGGGAATGTACGAGCAGTACTTC. Its translation: CASSLGQGMYEQYF. The V gene is TRBV5-4, the J gene TRBJ2-7, with 7 bases aligning to TRBD1. The CDR3 contains 14 residues. The germline V gene encodes CDR1 SGHNT and CDR2 YYREEE (reference sequence). Trimming cost V 0 bases and J 4 bases; bases outside gene matches: 4.

The CDR3 region is CASSPGGYTGELFF. In DNA form, the CDR3 reads TGTGCCAGCAGTCCAGGGGGATACACCGGGGAGCTGTTTTTT. V usage is TRBV6-1 and J usage is TRBJ2-2; 7 bases agree with TRBD1. J was trimmed by 3 bases and V by 5 bases; bases with no gene match: 3. CDR1 is MNHNS, CDR2 SASEGT, per germline. The CDR3 spans 14 residues.

In DNA form, the CDR3 reads TGTGCCAGCAGCGTAGCGGGGGGGCACACAGATACGCAGTATTTT. Amino acid sequence: CASSVAGGHTDTQYF. V gene TRBV9 combines with J gene TRBJ2-3, with 8 bases lining up with TRBD2. V trimming: 0 bases; J trimming: 2 bases; junction bases outside the gene matches: 2. The CDR3 has 15 amino acids. Germline CDR1 and CDR2: SGDLS and YYNGEE.